A selection of T cell receptor beta chains follows, all from one sample in a study of T cell changes during pregnancy in multiple sclerosis. This table comes from immunoSEQ multiplex PCR, and its TCRdb copy is limited to in-frame clones, with some not included. The table shows over 80,000 clones, with over 85% occurring only once. Sequenced here: peripheral blood, sampled in the third trimester of pregnancy. All receptors come from a female donor in good health, enrolled as a control in a pregnancy study. Each CDR3 is given with its conserved first and last residue. The D gene is left open where the match is weak. For some rows the clone size is stated as once, few or many, or as a class when expanded; others skip it.

j_call clone_size d_call v_call cdr3_nt cdr3_aa
TRBJ1-2 NA NA TRBV4-1 TGCGCCAGCAGCCAAGTTGGCGGGCAGAGCCATGGCTACACCTTC CASSQVGGQSHGYTF
TRBJ1-1 NA NA TRBV9 TGTGCCAGCAGGGACCCGGGGAGAGGCACTGAAGCTTTCTTT CASRDPGRGTEAFF
TRBJ1-5 NA NA TRBV6-6 TGTGCCAGCAGTCGCTTCTTTGGGGCAGGCAATCAGCCCCAGCATTTT CASSRFFGAGNQPQHF
TRBJ2-7 once NA TRBV5-1 TGCGCCAGCAGCGTTAGCGGCTACGAGCAGTACTTC CASSVSGYEQYF
TRBJ2-7 NA NA TRBV14 TGTGCCAGCAGCCAATCCGGGTACTCCTACGAGCAGTACTTC CASSQSGYSYEQYF
TRBJ1-4 NA TRBD1 TRBV5-4 TGTGCCAGCAGCCCGCAGGGGGCGCCCAATGAAAAACTGTTTTTT CASSPQGAPNEKLFF
TRBJ1-5 NA NA TRBV7-2 TGTGCCAGCAGCCCCCCGAGAGGGGGAAACAATCAGCCCCAGCATTTT CASSPPRGGNNQPQHF
TRBJ2-7 NA TRBD1 TRBV5-1 TGCGCCAGCAGACCTTTACAGGGGGAGCCCTACGAGCAGTACTTC CASRPLQGEPYEQYF
TRBJ1-1 NA NA TRBV10-3 TGTGCCATCAGGCAGGAAAAGACCACTGAAGCTTTCTTT CAIRQEKTTEAFF
TRBJ2-3 NA TRBD2 TRBV29-1 TGCAGCGTTGCGGGGAAGCGGGGAGACTGGACGGATACGCAGTATTTT CSVAGKRGDWTDTQYF
TRBJ1-3 NA NA TRBV27 TGTGCCAGCAGTTTTAGAGCCTCTGGAAACACCATATATTTT CASSFRASGNTIYF
TRBJ2-7 NA NA TRBV2 TGTGCCAGCAGTGAATCGGCGGGCAGCTCCTACGAGCAGTACTTC CASSESAGSSYEQYF
TRBJ2-1 NA TRBD2 TRBV4-2 TGTGCCAGCAGCCAAAGGCCGGCGGGAGGTACCTACAATGAGCAGTTCTTC CASSQRPAGGTYNEQFF
TRBJ2-7 NA NA TRBV27 TGTGCCAGCAGTTTCGGGGGAGCCTCCTACGAGCAGTACTTC CASSFGGASYEQYF
TRBJ2-4 NA TRBD1 TRBV28 TGTGCCAGCAGCCCCCTAGGACAGGGGAAAAACATTCAGTACTTC CASSPLGQGKNIQYF
TRBJ2-6 NA NA TRBV19 TGTGCCAGTAGTCCCTCCGAGTCCCGGAGGGGGGCCAACGTCCTGACTTTC CASSPSESRRGANVLTF
TRBJ2-1 NA TRBD2 TRBV7-9 TGTGCCAGCAGCTCCCCAACGCCCAGCGGGGGCGCTAGGAGTGAGCAGTTCTTC CASSSPTPSGGARSEQFF
TRBJ2-7 NA TRBD2 TRBV5-4 TGTGCCAGCAGCCCGCGGGCTGCGGGGGACGCCTACGAGCAGTACTTC CASSPRAAGDAYEQYF
TRBJ2-1 NA TRBD2 TRBV6-5 TGTGCCAGCAGTAAGGGACTAGCGGGAGGCAATGAGCAGTTCTTC CASSKGLAGGNEQFF
TRBJ1-1 NA NA TRBV7-9 TGTGCCACCCAGCGGGGGGACACTGAAGCTTTCTTT CATQRGDTEAFF
TRBJ2-2 NA NA TRBV28 TGTGCCAGCAGCCTGGCGGTCGGTACCGGGGAGCTGTTTTTT CASSLAVGTGELFF
TRBJ2-7 NA TRBD2 TRBV7-2 TGTGCCAGCAGCAACAGACTAGCGGGAGGTCGAAGTTCCTACGAGCAGTACTTC CASSNRLAGGRSSYEQYF
TRBJ1-4 NA NA TRBV2 TGTGCCAGCTGGGATCCGGACACTCCTAATGAAAAACTGTTTTTT CASWDPDTPNEKLFF
TRBJ1-4 NA TRBD1 TRBV2 TGTGCCAGCAGTCGACAGGGGACGAATGAAAAACTGTTTTTT CASSRQGTNEKLFF
TRBJ2-2 NA TRBD2 TRBV9 TGTGCCAGCAGCACCGGGACTAGCGGGAGGGGGACCGGGGAGCTGTTTTTT CASSTGTSGRGTGELFF
TRBJ2-2 NA TRBD2 TRBV9 TGTGCCAGCAGCCCCAGACTAGCGGACACCGGGGAGCTGTTTTTT CASSPRLADTGELFF
TRBJ1-1 NA TRBD1 TRBV19 TGTGCCAGTAGTATAGCCCCCACAGGGGGAACTGAAGCTTTCTTT CASSIAPTGGTEAFF
TRBJ2-5 NA NA TRBV2 TGTGCCAGCAGCCCCGCGTTTATTGAGACCCAGTACTTC CASSPAFIETQYF
TRBJ2-5 NA NA TRBV28 TGTGCCAGCAGTTCGACAGTGCAAGAGACCCAGTACTTC CASSSTVQETQYF
TRBJ1-4 NA NA TRBV14 TGTGCCAGCAGCCAAGGTGTCAGGGGAAGAGGTGAAAAACTGTTTTTT CASSQGVRGRGEKLFF
TRBJ2-7 NA NA TRBV19 TGTGCCAGTAGTATAGAAGGAGGCATCGGCTCCTACGAGCAGTACTTC CASSIEGGIGSYEQYF
TRBJ1-4 NA NA TRBV29-1 TGCAGCGTTGACTTGGTACAACCAACTAATGAAAAACTGTTTTTT CSVDLVQPTNEKLFF
TRBJ2-1 NA NA TRBV11-2 TGTGCCAGCAGCCCGGGACTCGAGCAGTTCTTC CASSPGLEQFF
TRBJ2-7 NA TRBD1 TRBV2 TGTGCCAGCAGTGCGAGACAGGGGTGGGGCTACGAGCAGTACTTC CASSARQGWGYEQYF
TRBJ2-1 NA NA TRBV6-5 TGTGCCAGCAGTTTCCCGGGACAACCACGGGGTGAGCAGTTCTTC CASSFPGQPRGEQFF
TRBJ2-2 NA TRBD1 TRBV4-1 TGCGCCAGCAGCCACGGTGACAGGGACGCCGGGGAGCTGTTTTTT CASSHGDRDAGELFF
TRBJ2-1 NA TRBD2 TRBV12-5 TGTGCTAGTGGCTTTCTACTAGCGGGAAGGGACAATGAGCAGTTCTTC CASGFLLAGRDNEQFF
TRBJ2-7 NA NA TRBV5-1 TGCGCCAGCAGCTCGGACAGCCCGCGGCTCGAGCAGTACTTC CASSSDSPRLEQYF
TRBJ2-5 NA TRBD1 TRBV11-2 TGTGCCAGCAGCCCCCTGCAGGGGGCATATGAGACCCAGTACTTC CASSPLQGAYETQYF
TRBJ2-7 NA TRBD1 TRBV11-2 TGTGCCAGCAGCTTAGATTTCCAGGGGGCCTCCTACGAGCAGTACTTC CASSLDFQGASYEQYF
TRBJ2-5 NA NA TRBV7-8 TGTGCCAGCACAAGGGGGGGGGCCGGCGAAGAGACCCAGTACTTC CASTRGGAGEETQYF
TRBJ1-1 few NA TRBV30 TGTGCCTGGAGTGCCTGGGGGGTAAGTGAAGCTTTCTTT CAWSAWGVSEAFF
TRBJ2-5 NA TRBD2 TRBV7-9 TGTGCCAGCAGCTTGGGGCTAGCGGGAGTAGAGACCCAGTACTTC CASSLGLAGVETQYF
TRBJ2-1 NA TRBD1 TRBV7-9 TGTGCCAGCAGCTTAGAGGGCAGGGGGACCAGACTGTCGTACAATGAGCAGTTCTTC CASSLEGRGTRLSYNEQFF
TRBJ1-1 NA NA TRBV5-1 TGCGCCAGCAGCTTGTCGGAAGGGGTTATGACTGAAGCTTTCTTT CASSLSEGVMTEAFF
TRBJ2-7 NA TRBD2 TRBV13 TGTGCCAGCAGCTCGCCGACTAGCGGGAGGATCCACGAGCAGTACTTC CASSSPTSGRIHEQYF
TRBJ1-4 once NA TRBV2 TGTGCCAGCAGTGGGCGGGACGGGAATGAAAAACTGTTTTTT CASSGRDGNEKLFF
TRBJ1-2 NA TRBD1 TRBV7-7 TGTGCCAGCAGCGCAGGGACAGAAGCTAACTATGGCTACACCTTC CASSAGTEANYGYTF
TRBJ2-1 once NA TRBV19 TGTGCCAGTAGTATGTCCGCGGGAAGCTCCTACAATGAGCAGTTCTTC CASSMSAGSSYNEQFF
TRBJ2-3 NA TRBD2 TRBV25-1 TGTGCCAGCAGTGAAGCGGGAGTAGGCGATACGCAGTATTTT CASSEAGVGDTQYF
TRBJ1-1 NA NA TRBV9 TGTGCCAGCAGCGTAGCACTCGGGGACACTGAAGCTTTCTTT CASSVALGDTEAFF
TRBJ2-1 NA TRBD2 TRBV28 TGTGCCAGCAGTTCTCCGGGACTAGCGGGAGGAATATCCTACAATGAGCAGTTCTTC CASSSPGLAGGISYNEQFF